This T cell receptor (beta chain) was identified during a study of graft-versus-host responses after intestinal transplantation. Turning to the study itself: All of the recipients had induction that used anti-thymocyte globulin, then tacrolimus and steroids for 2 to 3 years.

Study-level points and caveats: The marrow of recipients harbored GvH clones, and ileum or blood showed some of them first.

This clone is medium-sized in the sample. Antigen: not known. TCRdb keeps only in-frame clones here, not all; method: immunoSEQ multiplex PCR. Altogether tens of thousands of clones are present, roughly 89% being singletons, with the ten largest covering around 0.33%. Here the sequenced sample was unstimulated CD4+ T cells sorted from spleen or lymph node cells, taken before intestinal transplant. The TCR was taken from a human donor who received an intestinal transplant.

The CDR3 reads CASSQGQDNEKLFF. The CDR3 region has the DNA TGTGCCAGCAGCCAGGGACAAGATAATGAAAAACTGTTTTTT. The chain combines TRBV5-4 with TRBJ1-4; D perhaps matches TRBD1 (6 bases). From germline, CDR1 is SGHNT and CDR2 YYREEE (reference sequence). This CDR3 contains 14 residues. Trimming cost V 4 bases and J 4 bases, with 11 bases left between them.